This TCR beta chain stems from a study of vaccination and CD4 T cells after COVID-19. This clonotype was picked up a small number of times. Its antigen is unidentified. Treatment meaning: approximately nine-day PBMC culture with coronavirus spike peptide pools or control peptides (ViraFEST assay). CDR1 and CDR2 from the germline V gene are LNHNV and YYDKDF (reference sequence). The V end was cut by 3 bases, the J end by 4 bases, with 12 bases between. The CDR3 loop spans 14 amino acids. With the Oncomine TCR Beta short-read assay, DNA from cultured CD4+ T cells was sequenced. From cultured CD4+ T cells, genomic DNA was extracted. In TCRdb, the PCR reads were re-called with MiXCR into one record per CDR3 protein. This sample has about 7,100 distinct CDR3 sequences, with about 66% found just once.

The sample comprised CD4+ T cells from blood, cultured in vitro. The clonotype originates from a human donor who had recovered from COVID-19. The rearrangement joins TRBV15 to TRBJ1-1; TRBD1 might be the D (5 bases). The CDR3 reads CATSSSRVSTEAFF. The DNA for the CDR3 is TGTGCCACCAGCAGCTCCAGGGTAAGCACTGAAGCTTTCTTT.